This TCR beta chain was obtained from a study of human T cells and chemical hapten exposure. General observations from the study: TCRs exceeding a frequency of 1 in 1000 stayed unchanged under DPC sensitization. Counts of expanded TCRs at PT1 were positively correlated with patch test score.

One entry per CDR3 protein results from TCRdb running MiXCR on the RACE reads. The repertoire has approximately 120,000 distinct CDR3 sequences, approximately 8.8% of them found once; the top ten carry 3.1%. This clonotype was recorded many times. Its antigen is currently unknown. Time point indicated: patch test 2, 6 weeks after DPC sensitization. Indicated treatment: therapeutic diphenylcyclopropenone sensitization with weekly scalp DPC. Material: whole blood, obtained in connection with sensitization to the hapten diphenylcyclopropenone (DPC). The receptor's source is a woman aged 40 to 55 with alopecia areata. Some clones in this sample may be carry-over from other donors' samples.

The CDR3 DNA sequence: TGTGCCAGCAGCTTAAGCACCTACGAGCAGTACTTC. Translated: CASSLSTYEQYF. The chain recombines TRBV7-6 with TRBJ2-7; D unclear. V was clipped by 2 bases and J by 2 bases, with 4 bases between them. Per the germline V gene, CDR1 is SGHVS and CDR2 is FNYEAQ. This CDR3 is 12 amino acids long. Full variable domain (outside the CDR3, taken from reference TRBV7-6 and TRBJ2-7): GAGVSQSPRYKVTKRGQDVALRCDPISGHVSLYWYRQALGQGPEFLTYFNYEAQQDKSGLPNDRFSAERPEGSISTLTIQRTEQRDSAMYRCASSLSTYEQYFGPGTRLTVT.